The rows below give T cell receptor beta chains drawn from one sample of a study of blood T cells in healthy people across ages. From the 5' RACE reads, TCRdb called clonotypes with MiXCR, one entry per CDR3 protein. Of 920,000 or so distinct CDR3 sequences listed, roughly 45% are singletons. The sequencing sample was made of blood. The receptors here all came from a woman in her fifties or sixties in good health. CDR3s include the opening cysteine and the closing phenylalanine or tryptophan. Fields, in order: clone size, J gene, D gene, V gene, CDR3 protein, CDR3 DNA. The D gene is left open where the match is weak. The size of a clone is reported for some rows only, either as once, few or many, or as a class for expanded clones.

>few|TRBJ2-7|-|TRBV6-5
CASSYSGQRSSYEQYF
TGTGCCAGCAGTTACTCCGGACAGAGGAGCTCCTACGAGCAGTACTTC
>-|TRBJ2-1|-|TRBV30
CAGKWQGSYNEQFF
TGTGCCGGCAAGTGGCAGGGCTCCTACAATGAGCAGTTCTTC
>-|TRBJ2-7|TRBD1|TRBV29-1
CSVEKGGQGNERYF
TGCAGCGTGGAAAAAGGCGGACAGGGAAACGAGCGGTACTTC
>-|TRBJ2-3|-|TRBV7-2
CASSCVGPDTQYF
TGTGCCAGCAGCTGTGTCGGGCCAGATACGCAGTATTTT
>-|TRBJ2-5|TRBD1|TRBV14
CASSQGVQGVYQETQYF
TGTGCCAGCAGCCAAGGGGTCCAGGGGGTGTACCAAGAGACCCAGTACTTC
>-|TRBJ1-2|-|TRBV11-2
CASSLGRQIYGYTF
TGTGCCAGCAGCTTAGGACGACAGATTTATGGCTACACCTTC
>-|TRBJ2-1|-|TRBV7-9
CASSRDGASYNEQFF
TGTGCCAGCAGTCGGGACGGGGCCTCCTACAATGAGCAGTTCTTC
>once|TRBJ1-5|-|TRBV20-1
CSARGGASNQPQHF
TGCAGTGCTCGTGGGGGGGCTAGCAATCAGCCCCAGCATTTT
>once|TRBJ2-5|TRBD2|TRBV29-1
CSVEPPGLVREGYF
TGCAGCGTTGAACCTCCGGGACTAGTAAGAGAGGGGTACTTC
>-|TRBJ2-3|-|TRBV27
CASSSRLVSSTDTQYF
TGTGCCAGCAGTTCGCGACTAGTTAGTAGCACAGATACGCAGTATTTT
>-|TRBJ2-3|-|TRBV20-1
CSARDPAGISTDTQYF
TGCAGTGCTAGAGATCCGGCGGGCATCAGCACAGATACGCAGTATTTT
>-|TRBJ2-5|TRBD2|TRBV12-3/TRBV12-4
CASSQGAGRAQYF
TGTGCCAGCAGCCAAGGGGCCGGGAGGGCGCAGTACTTC
>-|TRBJ2-3|TRBD1|TRBV5-5
CASSLEAGTVTDTQYF
TGTGCCAGCAGCTTGGAAGCCGGGACAGTCACAGATACGCAGTATTTT
>-|TRBJ2-7|-|TRBV20-1
CSASGGINYEQYF
TGCAGTGCTAGTGGCGGGATCAACTACGAGCAGTACTTC
>-|TRBJ1-6|-|TRBV6-2/TRBV6-3
CASSYNGRNNSPLHF
TGTGCCAGCAGTTACAACGGGCGGAATAATTCACCCCTCCACTTT
>-|TRBJ2-5|-|TRBV11-1
CVSSRRGETQYF
TGTGTCAGCAGCCGACGTGGAGAGACCCAGTACTTC
>-|TRBJ2-5|-|TRBV11-2
CASSLTGPQETQYF
TGTGCCAGCAGCTTAACGGGACCCCAAGAGACCCAGTACTTC
>-|TRBJ2-4|TRBD2|TRBV4-2
CASSQDGTSGRSSNIQYF
TGTGCCAGCAGCCAAGATGGGACTAGCGGGAGGTCGAGTAACATTCAGTACTTC
>-|TRBJ2-5|TRBD1|TRBV27
CASSTGGGLQETQYF
TGTGCCAGCAGCACAGGGGGCGGGTTGCAAGAGACCCAGTACTTC
>-|TRBJ1-2|TRBD1|TRBV6-5
CASSFAGGNYGYTF
TGTGCCAGCAGTTTTGCAGGGGGGAACTATGGCTACACCTTC
>many|TRBJ1-2|-|TRBV7-9
CASSSAKIYGYTF
TGTGCCAGCAGCTCGGCTAAGATCTATGGCTACACCTTC
>-|TRBJ2-5|TRBD2|TRBV5-1
CASSLQLAGEEETQYF
TGCGCCAGCAGCTTGCAACTAGCGGGAGAAGAAGAGACCCAGTACTTC
>-|TRBJ2-1|-|TRBV5-6
CASEPTGFNEQFF
TGTGCCAGCGAACCTACAGGGTTCAATGAGCAGTTCTTC
>-|TRBJ2-7|-|TRBV21-1
CASGVAGRSYEQYF
TGTGCCAGCGGAGTAGCGGGCCGCTCCTACGAGCAGTACTTC
>few|TRBJ1-5|TRBD1|TRBV20-1
CSAGQGAKPQHF
TGCAGTGCCGGACAGGGGGCCAAGCCCCAGCATTTT
>once|TRBJ1-4|-|TRBV6-5
CPSSYSWGADEKLFF
TGTCCCAGCAGTTACTCGTGGGGCGCGGATGAAAAACTGTTTTTT
>-|TRBJ1-1|-|TRBV12-3/TRBV12-4
CASIPGRSNTEAFF
TGTGCCAGCATACCAGGTCGGTCGAACACTGAAGCTTTCTTT
>-|TRBJ2-1|-|TRBV2
CASSTTSRHEQFF
TGTGCCAGCAGTACAACTAGCCGGCATGAGCAGTTCTTC
>-|TRBJ1-2|TRBD1|TRBV12-3/TRBV12-4
CASSRDRDKVGYTF
TGTGCCAGCAGTCGGGACAGAGACAAGGTCGGCTACACCTTC
>few|TRBJ2-3|-|TRBV27
CASSLFPRITDTQYF
TGTGCCAGCAGTTTATTCCCCCGGATCACAGATACGCAGTATTTT
>-|TRBJ1-4|TRBD1|TRBV5-1
CASSLRQGADKKLFF
TGCGCCAGCAGCTTGCGACAGGGGGCGGATAAAAAACTGTTTTTT
>few|TRBJ2-7|TRBD2|TRBV15
CATTPGGAYEQYF
TGTGCCACCACACCGGGAGGAGCCTACGAGCAGTACTTC
>-|TRBJ2-7|-|TRBV12-3/TRBV12-4
CASSVVGVQGEQYF
TGTGCCAGCAGTGTAGTCGGGGTTCAGGGCGAGCAGTACTTC
>few|TRBJ2-5|TRBD2|TRBV10-3
CAISAPGTSGSETQYF
TGTGCCATCAGTGCCCCCGGGACTAGCGGGAGTGAGACCCAGTACTTC
>-|TRBJ1-2|-|TRBV2
CASSEARWSYTF
TGTGCCAGCAGTGAAGCGCGTTGGAGCTACACCTTC
>-|TRBJ2-3|TRBD2|TRBV11-1
CAGSGRTSGNSDTQYF
TGTGCCGGCAGCGGGAGGACTAGCGGGAACTCAGATACGCAGTATTTT
>few|TRBJ2-1|TRBD2|TRBV9
CASSPWTGTIYNEQFF
TGTGCCAGCAGCCCCTGGACCGGGACTATATACAATGAGCAGTTCTTC
>-|TRBJ2-7|-|TRBV6-5
CASSYGRSLNNEQYF
TGTGCCAGCAGTTACGGTCGGTCCCTGAACAATGAGCAGTACTTC
>few|TRBJ2-3|TRBD2|TRBV4-2
CASSQDLQRGRTDTQYF
TGTGCCAGCAGCCAAGATCTCCAGCGGGGTCGCACAGATACGCAGTATTTT
>few|TRBJ2-1|TRBD1|TRBV27
CASMGQGRKEDEQFF
TGTGCCAGCATGGGACAGGGAAGGAAGGAAGATGAGCAGTTCTTC
>-|TRBJ2-3|TRBD2|TRBV27
CASSRGAVGTSGSPVRDTQYF
TGTGCCAGCAGCCGAGGGGCCGTCGGGACTAGCGGGAGCCCGGTACGGGATACGCAGTATTTT
>few|TRBJ2-7|-|TRBV10-3
CAISESWGAYEQYF
TGTGCCATCAGTGAATCGTGGGGGGCCTACGAGCAGTACTTC
>-|TRBJ2-2|TRBD2|TRBV10-2
CASSEASGTNGELFF
TGCGCCAGCAGTGAAGCTAGCGGGACAAACGGGGAGCTGTTTTTT
>-|TRBJ1-4|-|TRBV20-1
CSARRTDLPTSEKLFF
TGCAGTGCTAGACGGACAGACCTTCCAACTAGTGAAAAACTGTTTTTT
>few|TRBJ1-2|TRBD1|TRBV15
CATSRTGDGRDGYTF
TGTGCCACCAGTCGGACAGGGGACGGCAGGGATGGCTACACCTTC
>few|TRBJ2-1|-|TRBV7-8
CASKYLGGEQFF
TGTGCCAGCAAGTATCTGGGTGGTGAGCAGTTCTTC